What follows is one TCR beta chain and its context. Its matching antigen is unknown. CD8 cells classed as naive were CD45RO-negative and positively selected for CCR7, excluding terminally differentiated effector memory CD45RA+ cells. The table came from immunoSEQ multiplex PCR; TCRdb's copy has only in-frame clones and leaves some out. The profile shows about 2.1 million clones, about 92% of them singletons. This record belongs to a study of shared clonotypes between healthy human individuals. At the level of the study: Three plates were used per donor for CD4 naive, three for CD4 memory, two for CD8 naive and one for CD8 memory. General study results and limits: Investigators collected only blood, and repertoires in tissues likely differ. Despite large depth, rarefaction showed incomplete sorted-subset sequencing.

The sequenced material came from naive CD8+ T cells from PBMCs. This TCR was sampled from a man younger than 35 in good health. Some clones in this sample may be carry-over from other donors' samples.

For the CDR3, the DNA is TGTGCCAGCAGTTTCCTCCCCGTGGGGGCTGGGGCCAACGTCCTGACTTTC. Protein sequence: CASSFLPVGAGANVLTF. The rearrangement links TRBV27 to TRBJ2-6; perhaps D is TRBD1 or TRBD2 (5 bases each). Looked up from germline, CDR1 is MNHEY and CDR2 is SMNVEV (reference sequence). With 3 bases removed from V and 2 bases from J, the gap between germline ends came to 14 bases. This CDR3 has 17 residues.